These 10 T cell receptor beta chains came from one sample sequenced in a study of metastatic and nonmetastatic thyroid tumors. TCRdb reanalyzed the PCR reads via MiXCR. Among approximately 31,000 clones listed, 30% were seen once. Thyroid surgery had not been preceded by any treatment in any patient. Sequenced input: blood. The receptors come from a female donor with papillary thyroid cancer or a benign thyroid nodule (not recorded which). Some clones in this sample may be carry-over from other donors' samples.

This chain connects TRBV5-1 to TRBJ1-2; D is possibly TRBD1 (5 bases). Deletions cut 0 bases from V and 8 bases from J, with 20 bases between. The CDR3 has 16 residues. Germline CDR1 is SGHRS and CDR2 is YFSETQ. CDR3 loop: CASSLEFGARVLGYTF. In DNA, the CDR3 is TGCGCCAGCAGCTTGGAGTTTGGGGCCAGGGTGTTGGGCTACACCTTC. Using reference TRBV5-1 and TRBJ1-2 for the parts outside the CDR3, the full variable domain is KAGVTQTPRYLIKTRGQQVTLSCSPISGHRSVSWYQQTPGQGLQFLFEYFSETQRNKGNFPGRFSGRQFSNSRSEMNVSTLELGDSALYLCASSLEFGARVLGYTFGSGTRLTVV.

This clone has only a few counts. A much larger clone sits a single nucleotide away, making a read error possible. A read error is likely, as this CDR3 ends without the conserved phenylalanine or tryptophan. The J gene is TRBJ2-7, the V gene TRBV5-8, with 10 positions matching TRBD1. The CDR3 has 14 residues. The junction had 2 bases not matched to a gene; V was cut back by 3 bases and J by 2 bases. Germline V gene data show CDR1 as SGHTS and CDR2 as YDEGEE. The CDR3 here is CASSYGTGAYEQYL. Written as DNA, the CDR3 is TGTGCCAGCAGCTATGGGACAGGGGCCTACGAGCAGTACCTC.

This clone was seen repeatedly, ten times or more. CDR3 in amino acids: CASSPSSSGVSETGELFF. The CDR3 bases are TGTGCCAGCAGCCCTTCTTCTAGCGGGGTTTCGGAGACCGGGGAGCTGTTTTTT. The gene calls are TRBV4-2 and TRBJ2-2, with TRBD2 matching over 9 bases. V shed 4 bases and J 5 bases; nucleotides not matched to a gene: 14. This CDR3 is built from 18 residues. From germline, CDR1 is LGHNA and CDR2 YNFKEQ.

This clone has just a few counts. V usage is TRBV19 and J usage is TRBJ1-2, with TRBD1 matching 9 bases. CDR3 size: 15 residues. Germline trimming cut 3 bases from V and 5 bases from J; bases unmatched to any gene: 7. Germline V gene lookup returns CDR1 LNHDA and CDR2 SQIVND (reference sequence). The CDR3 loop reads CASSINTGTGYGYTF. In nucleotides, the CDR3 is TGTGCCAGTAGTATTAACACCGGGACAGGGTATGGCTACACCTTC.

This clone was seen at least ten times. The chain employs TRBV6-2 or TRBV6-3 and TRBJ1-5; TRBD1 is a possible D gene (6 bases). This CDR3 has 13 residues. Trimming stripped 9 bases from V and 3 bases from J, with 12 bases between. The germline V gene has CDR1 MNHEY and CDR2 SVGEGT. CDR3 loop: CASTDRINQPQHF. CDR3 DNA sequence: TGTGCCAGTACCGACAGGATCAATCAGCCCCAGCATTTT.

This clone was seen a few times. The V and J genes are TRBV2 and TRBJ2-3, with 7 bases matching TRBD2. The V gene end was trimmed by 9 bases and the J gene end by 0 bases; junction bases not matched to a gene: 6. CDR1 is SNHLY, CDR2 FYNNEI, per germline. The CDR3 spans 14 residues. CDR3 sequence (DNA): TGTGCCAGTAGAGATAGCGGGAGCACAGATACGCAGTATTTT. It specifies CASRDSGSTDTQYF.

The sample holds many counts of this clone. The gene calls are TRBV19 and TRBJ2-1; D may be TRBD2 (6 bases). Germline CDR1 LNHDA, CDR2 SQIVND (reference sequence). Trimming shortened V by 5 bases and J by 1 base, and 18 bases separated the two germline ends. The CDR3 spans 17 residues. CDR3 protein: CASSPRGLAGSYNEQFF. As DNA, the CDR3 is TGTGCCAGTAGTCCAAGGGGACTCGCCGGGTCCTACAATGAGCAGTTCTTC.

This clone was recorded at least ten times. The chain couples TRBV5-1 to TRBJ1-6; the D is unclear. V lost 1 base and J lost 6, with 5 bases in between. Germline CDR1 SGHRS, CDR2 YFSETQ. The CDR3 is 13 amino acids. The CDR3 DNA follows: TGCGCCAGCAGCTTGTCGGGTAATTCACCCCTCCACTTT. This sequence encodes CASSLSGNSPLHF.

Turning to this clone: Just one base apart from a much larger clone, this may be a read error. J is TRBJ1-6 and V is TRBV14, with no clear D. The CDR3 length is 13 residues. The germline V gene encodes CDR1 SGHDN and CDR2 FVKESK. Trimming stripped 5 bases from V and 10 bases from J, with 12 bases between. The CDR3 reads CASSKMVSSPLHF. DNA of the CDR3: TGTGCCAGCAGCAAAATGGTCTCATCACCCCTCCACTTT.

Concerning this clone: A junction boundary mismatches the germline segment, possibly from a read error. The chain couples TRBV28 to TRBJ2-1; D is ambiguous. CDR1 MDHEN and CDR2 SYDVKM come from the germline V gene. The CDR3 runs 15 residues. CDR3 sequence reads: CASSLRETFDNEKFF. In DNA form, the CDR3 reads TGTGCCAGCAGTTTAAGGGAAACTTTCGACAATGAGAAGTTCTTC.